Listed below are T cell receptor beta chains from one sample, sequenced in a study of shared clonotypes between healthy human individuals. TCRdb keeps only in-frame clones here, not all; method: immunoSEQ multiplex PCR. The sample comprises around 550,000 clones, less than 96% of which are singletons, and approximately 0.06% rests with the top ten. Source material: naive CD4+ T cells sorted from blood. These receptor sequences come from a woman between 25 and 40 years old in good health. CDR3s include the opening cysteine and the closing phenylalanine or tryptophan. A D gene is named only where the DNA matches it firmly. Not all rows give a size; the values are once, few, many and, for expanded clones, a class.

abundance,j_gene,v_gene,d_gene,CDR3aa,CDR3nt
.,TRBJ1-4,TRBV7-2,TRBD1,CASSFQGGDEKLFF,TGTGCCAGCAGCTTCCAGGGGGGAGATGAAAAACTGTTTTTT
.,TRBJ2-7,TRBV5-1,TRBD2,CASSFTSGPYEQYF,TGCGCCAGCAGCTTTACTAGCGGGCCTTACGAGCAGTACTTC
.,TRBJ2-1,TRBV28,TRBD2,CASNSGRPYNEQFF,TGTGCCAGCAATAGCGGGAGGCCCTACAATGAGCAGTTCTTC
.,TRBJ2-1,TRBV5-1,.,CASSPTGLGDEQFF,TGCGCCAGCAGCCCGACAGGACTAGGCGATGAGCAGTTCTTC
.,TRBJ1-5,TRBV18,.,CASSPPSIPGQPQHF,TGTGCCAGCTCACCACCGTCGATCCCGGGTCAGCCCCAGCATTTT
.,TRBJ1-4,TRBV30,.,CAWSVPGENEKLFF,TGTGCCTGGAGTGTACCAGGAGAAAATGAAAAACTGTTTTTT
.,TRBJ2-7,TRBV27,TRBD2,CASSLRGSGYEQYF,TGTGCCAGCAGTTTACGCGGGAGTGGCTACGAGCAGTACTTC
.,TRBJ1-4,TRBV28,.,CASSTWGRGGLEKLFF,TGTGCCAGCAGTACCTGGGGAAGGGGTGGATTGGAAAAACTGTTTTTT
.,TRBJ1-3,TRBV6-1,.,CASSVGPVQTAGNTIYF,TGTGCCAGCAGTGTTGGGCCCGTCCAAACCGCTGGAAACACCATATATTTT
.,TRBJ1-1,TRBV5-1,.,CASSPMVAGTEAFF,TGCGCCAGCAGCCCGATGGTGGCGGGAACTGAAGCTTTCTTT
.,TRBJ1-2,TRBV30,.,CACRPGGSNYGYTF,TGTGCCTGCCGCCCGGGGGGTTCCAACTATGGCTACACCTTC
.,TRBJ2-2,TRBV11-2,.,CASSFAAGELFF,TGTGCCAGCAGCTTCGCAGCCGGGGAGCTGTTTTTT
.,TRBJ2-7,TRBV5-6,.,CASSLGRGSYEQYF,TGTGCCAGCAGCTTGGGACGGGGTTCCTACGAGCAGTACTTC
.,TRBJ1-5,TRBV2,.,CASSPEQGTGQPQHF,TGTGCCAGCAGTCCCGAACAGGGCACCGGTCAGCCCCAGCATTTT
.,TRBJ2-7,TRBV10-1,.,CASSAGLHYEQYF,TGCGCCAGCAGTGCTGGACTTCACTACGAGCAGTACTTC
.,TRBJ1-6,TRBV28,.,CASSLGGVLDSPLHF,TGTGCCAGCAGTTTAGGCGGAGTGTTGGATTCACCCCTCCACTTT
.,TRBJ2-7,TRBV28,.,CASSFVQSKAEQYF,TGTGCCAGCAGTTTTGTTCAGTCTAAAGCCGAGCAGTACTTC
.,TRBJ2-7,TRBV6-1,.,CASSPLSYEQYF,TGTGCCAGCAGTCCCCTGTCCTACGAGCAGTACTTC
.,TRBJ2-5,TRBV10-3,.,CAIRPSPGQETQYF,TGTGCCATCAGACCATCCCCCGGCCAAGAGACCCAGTACTTC
.,TRBJ2-1,TRBV28,TRBD2,CASSLSPGASGLDNEQFF,TGTGCCAGCAGTTTATCCCCCGGGGCTAGCGGACTAGACAATGAGCAGTTCTTC
.,TRBJ2-2,TRBV4-1,.,CASSARGALNTGELFF,TGCGCCAGCAGCGCCCGGGGAGCTCTCAACACCGGGGAGCTGTTTTTT
.,TRBJ2-1,TRBV5-4,TRBD2,CASSLSSGATNEQFF,TGTGCCAGCAGCTTGTCTAGCGGAGCCACGAATGAGCAGTTCTTC
.,TRBJ2-1,TRBV7-9,TRBD2,CASSSSGTPYNEQFF,TGTGCCAGCAGCTCCAGCGGGACTCCCTACAATGAGCAGTTCTTC
.,TRBJ2-1,TRBV5-1,TRBD2,CASSFTSGSYNEQFF,TGCGCCAGCAGCTTTACTAGCGGGAGCTACAATGAGCAGTTCTTC
.,TRBJ2-6,TRBV2,TRBD1,CASRPDRAGNVLTF,TGTGCCAGCAGACCCGACAGGGCAGGCAACGTCCTGACTTTC
.,TRBJ1-2,TRBV19,TRBD1,CASSTLTGRGYTF,TGTGCCAGTAGTACCCTGACAGGGCGAGGCTACACCTTC
.,TRBJ1-4,TRBV5-6,.,CASSLLGRGNEKLFF,TGTGCCAGCAGCTTGTTGGGGAGAGGTAATGAAAAACTGTTTTTT
.,TRBJ2-7,TRBV11-1,.,CASSLGDLIYEQYF,TGTGCCAGCAGCTTGGGGGACCTAATCTACGAGCAGTACTTC
.,TRBJ2-1,TRBV5-1,TRBD2,CASSLEGGNNEQFF,TGCGCCAGCAGCTTAGAGGGAGGGAACAATGAGCAGTTCTTC
.,TRBJ1-3,TRBV18,.,CASSQGSSGNTIYF,TGTGCCAGCTCACAGGGAAGCTCTGGAAACACCATATATTTT
.,TRBJ2-3,TRBV5-8,.,CASSLVNTQYF,TGTGCCAGCAGCTTGGTTAATACGCAGTATTTT
.,TRBJ2-7,TRBV7-9,.,CASSLSDEQYF,TGTGCCAGCAGCTTATCGGACGAGCAGTACTTC
.,TRBJ1-5,TRBV2,.,CASSHKYSNQPQHF,TGTGCCAGCAGTCACAAGTATAGCAATCAGCCCCAGCATTTT
.,TRBJ2-7,TRBV19,TRBD2,CASSGLAMINEQYF,TGTGCCAGTAGCGGACTAGCGATGATAAACGAGCAGTACTTC
.,TRBJ2-7,TRBV5-4,.,CASTEEVVWEYF,TGTGCCAGCACCGAGGAGGTGGTTTGGGAGTACTTC
.,TRBJ2-6,TRBV18,.,CASSSGGTGANVLTF,TGTGCCAGCTCTTCTGGCGGTACGGGGGCCAACGTCCTGACTTTC
.,TRBJ1-5,TRBV6-1,.,CASSPHGGNQPQHF,TGTGCCAGCAGTCCCCATGGGGGAAATCAGCCCCAGCATTTT
few,TRBJ1-5,TRBV5-1,.,CASSLGGPNQPQHF,TGCGCCAGCAGCTTGGGAGGTCCCAATCAGCCCCAGCATTTT
once,TRBJ2-2,TRBV27,.,CASSLLHTGELFF,TGTGCCAGCAGTTTATTGCACACCGGGGAGCTGTTTTTT
.,TRBJ2-1,TRBV27,TRBD2,CASRASGRPGVNEQFF,TGTGCCAGCAGGGCTAGCGGGAGGCCTGGGGTGAATGAGCAGTTCTTC
.,TRBJ2-7,TRBV11-2,TRBD2,CASSFPTVGGSYEQYF,TGTGCCAGCAGCTTCCCAACCGTCGGCGGGAGCTACGAGCAGTACTTC
.,TRBJ2-7,TRBV19,.,CASSIYGYEQYF,TGTGCCAGTAGTATATACGGCTACGAGCAGTACTTC
.,TRBJ1-2,TRBV25-1,TRBD1,CASSYGQGAWEGYTF,TGTGCCAGCAGTTACGGACAGGGGGCATGGGAAGGCTACACCTTC
.,TRBJ2-1,TRBV5-1,.,CASSLRLADNNEQFF,TGCGCCAGCAGCTTGAGGCTAGCAGATAACAATGAGCAGTTCTTC
.,TRBJ2-7,TRBV29-1,TRBD2,CSVEEGLAGGPAYEQYF,TGCAGCGTTGAAGAAGGACTAGCGGGAGGACCGGCCTACGAGCAGTACTTC
.,TRBJ1-2,TRBV5-4,TRBD1,CASSLGQGAYGYTF,TGTGCCAGCAGCTTGGGACAGGGGGCTTATGGCTACACCTTC